A selection of T cell receptor beta chains follows, all from one sample in a study of blood T cell repertoires in COVID-19. Assay used: immunoSEQ multiplex PCR; TCRdb lists only in-frame clones, some missing. The sample carries about 140,000 clones, 70% to 90% recorded once. Source material: peripheral blood. All receptors derive from a woman aged 55-70 years with acute or convalescent COVID-19. CDR3s leave out the opening cysteine and the closing phenylalanine or tryptophan.

J: TRBJ1-3; V: TRBV5-1; CDR3: ASSWDSSGNTIY
J: TRBJ2-3; V: TRBV3-1/TRBV3-2; CDR3: ASSKTSPLRPDTQY
J: TRBJ1-1; V: TRBV5-1; CDR3: ASSPGRGGGTEAF
J: TRBJ1-5; V: TRBV18; CDR3: ASSAISNQPQH
J: TRBJ2-5; V: TRBV28; CDR3: ASSSPKGQLETQY
J: TRBJ2-2; V: TRBV5-5; CDR3: ASSLVSRGLYTGELF
J: TRBJ2-3; V: TRBV24-1; CDR3: ATSEPGGTGDSLNTQY
J: TRBJ2-6; V: TRBV5-1; CDR3: ASSRGDSGANVLT
J: TRBJ2-5; V: TRBV12-3/TRBV12-4; CDR3: ASSRWHQETQY
J: TRBJ2-6; V: TRBV5-1; CDR3: ASSSQGTGANVLT
J: TRBJ1-1; V: TRBV3-1/TRBV3-2; CDR3: ASSQGAAGGNTEAF
J: TRBJ2-7; V: TRBV7-2; CDR3: ASSLAGQGHEQY
J: TRBJ1-1; V: TRBV5-1; CDR3: ASSFSDTEAF
J: TRBJ1-2; V: TRBV6-5; CDR3: ASSSRSARDYGYT
J: TRBJ2-3; V: TRBV9; CDR3: ASSVGDTSSTDTQY
J: TRBJ1-3; V: TRBV30; CDR3: AWGSSSGNTIY
J: TRBJ2-5; V: TRBV12-3/TRBV12-4; CDR3: ASSSGGETQY
J: TRBJ1-3; V: TRBV4-3; CDR3: ASSPGDRISGNTIY